Below, 19 T cell receptor beta chains from the same sample are listed, as sequenced in a study of cytomegalovirus exposure and HLA in healthy donors. Sequencing was performed with immunoSEQ multiplex PCR; in TCRdb, only in-frame clones are kept and a portion is missing. The sample shows 90,000 to 150,000 clones, roughly 90% of them seen only once. Sequencing was carried out using PBMCs. These receptors were collected from a woman between 18 and 30 years old in good health and CMV-seropositive.

The CDR3 nucleotides are TGCGCCAGCAGAGCACTTACCTACAATGAGCAGTTCTTC. This gives the protein CASRALTYNEQFF. The chain couples TRBV5-1 to TRBJ2-1; D gene ambiguous. The CDR3 is 13 residues long. Trimming took 5 bases from V and 2 from J, leaving 8 bases between them. Per germline, CDR1 SGHRS and CDR2 YFSETQ. Looking up the rest from reference TRBV5-1 and TRBJ2-1 gives the full variable domain: KAGVTQTPRYLIKTRGQQVTLSCSPISGHRSVSWYQQTPGQGLQFLFEYFSETQRNKGNFPGRFSGRQFSNSRSEMNVSTLELGDSALYLCASRALTYNEQFFGPGTRLTVL.

J is TRBJ2-4 and V is TRBV19; 8 bases are a match to TRBD1. The CDR3 extends over 14 amino acids. The V gene's germline CDR1 is LNHDA and CDR2 SQIVND (reference sequence). V was clipped by 7 bases and J by 4 bases; unmatched bases: 6. The CDR3 reads CASTKTGEKNIQYF. DNA of the CDR3: TGTGCCAGTACCAAGACAGGGGAAAAAAACATTCAGTACTTC.

The J gene is TRBJ1-1, the V gene TRBV7-8; 8 bases map to TRBD1. The ends lost 5 bases at V and 1 base at J; junction bases unmatched: 6. This CDR3 comprises 15 residues. Germline-derived CDR1 and CDR2 are SGHVS and FQNEAQ. CDR3: CASSGGDRGNTEAFF. The CDR3 DNA follows: TGTGCCAGCAGCGGTGGTGACAGGGGGAACACTGAAGCTTTCTTT.

This chain joins TRBV6-5 and TRBJ1-1, with D possibly TRBD1 on 5 matching bases. Trimming took 0 bases from V and 4 from J, leaving 15 bases between them. The CDR3 is 16 residues long. Germline V gives CDR1 MNHEY, CDR2 SVGAGI. The CDR3 DNA reads as TGTGCCAGCAGTTACTCGAGAAGGGGCCCGGCCACTGAAGCTTTCTTT. It encodes CASSYSRRGPATEAFF.

The V gene is TRBV19, the J gene TRBJ2-3, with D maybe TRBD2 (6 bases). This CDR3 comprises 13 residues. Germline V gene sequence: CDR1 LNHDA, CDR2 SQIVND (reference sequence). V lost 5 bases and J lost 4, with 10 bases in between. CDR3: CASSGPGADTQYF. The CDR3 coding sequence is TGTGCCAGTAGTGGACCGGGGGCAGATACGCAGTATTTT.

The rearrangement links TRBV11-2 to TRBJ2-7; TRBD2 matches at 8 bases. J lost 4 bases, V lost 0 bases, and 8 bases had no gene match. The CDR3 sequence is 16 residues long. The germline V gene encodes CDR1 SGHAT and CDR2 FQNNGV. In DNA form, the CDR3 reads TGTGCCAGCAGCTTAGATCTGTTCGGGGGGGGGTACGAGCAGTACTTC. Residues: CASSLDLFGGGYEQYF.

The V gene is TRBV23-1, the J gene TRBJ2-5; D gene unclear. TRBV23-1 is noted as an ORF with a role that remains uncertain. V lost 6 bases and J 3 bases, leaving 11 bases between the germline ends. The CDR3 is 13 residues long. CDR3 sequence (DNA): TGCGCCAGCAGCCACCAGGCCAAAGAGACCCAGTACTTC. This encodes CASSHQAKETQYF.

The chain is built from TRBV30 and TRBJ2-6, with D perhaps TRBD1 (5 bases). This CDR3 has 16 residues. Germline CDR1 and CDR2: GTSNPN and SVGIG (reference sequence). The V end lost 0 bases, the J end lost 0 bases, and 9 bases lay between the germline ends. The CDR3 region is CAWSVIQGSGANVLTF. The DNA for the CDR3 is TGTGCCTGGAGTGTAATCCAGGGCTCTGGGGCCAACGTCCTGACTTTC.

The rearrangement joins TRBV2 to TRBJ1-3; TRBD1 agrees at 7 bases. Losses at the gene ends were 7 bases for V and 4 bases for J; bases not matched to a gene: 7. The CDR3 loop spans 14 amino acids. Germline CDR1 and CDR2: SNHLY and FYNNEI. The DNA for the CDR3 is TGTGCCAGCAACCTTCGGGGACAGGGAAACACCATATATTTT. Residues: CASNLRGQGNTIYF.

This clone was observed once. This rearrangement joins TRBV2 to TRBJ2-7; 9 bases are a match to TRBD1. The CDR3 consists of 14 residues. Germline CDR1 is SNHLY and CDR2 is FYNNEI. V trimming: 5 bases; J trimming: 7 bases; junction bases outside the gene matches: 9. CDR3 loop: CASSPDRGYGEQYF. For the CDR3, the DNA is TGTGCCAGCAGTCCCGACAGGGGGTACGGGGAGCAGTACTTC.

The table lists this clone with a few counts. The chain carries TRBV4-2 and TRBJ2-7; 7 bases match TRBD2. Trimming at V came to 0 bases and at J to 3 bases, leaving 11 bases not matched to a gene. The CDR3 covers 17 residues. From germline, CDR1 is LGHNA and CDR2 YNFKEQ. This chain's CDR3 is CASSQESSGVPNYEQYF. The DNA for the CDR3 is TGTGCCAGCAGCCAAGAGTCCAGCGGGGTCCCCAACTACGAGCAGTACTTC.

The rearrangement uses TRBV9 and TRBJ2-5; D is perhaps TRBD1 (5 bases). CDR1 is SGDLS, CDR2 YYNGEE, per germline. V shed 0 bases and J shed 4 bases, with 10 bases lying between them. There are 14 residues in the CDR3. The CDR3 nucleotides are TGTGCCAGCAGCGTAGGTCCAGGGCGAGAGACCCAGTACTTC. Protein sequence: CASSVGPGRETQYF.

The chain carries TRBV6-6 and TRBJ2-7; TRBD1 agrees at 8 bases. This CDR3 contains 15 residues. V gave up 3 bases and J gave up 0 bases; unmatched junction bases: 4. CDR1 and CDR2 (germline): MNHNY, SVGAGI (reference sequence). CDR3 loop: CASSYGRGPSYEQYF. DNA for the CDR3: TGTGCCAGCAGTTATGGCAGGGGGCCCTCCTACGAGCAGTACTTC.

The CDR3 region is CASSLVVNTEAFF. DNA for the CDR3: TGTGCCAGCAGCTTAGTAGTGAACACTGAAGCTTTCTTT. The rearrangement links TRBV7-6 to TRBJ1-1; no clear D gene. The germline gives CDR1 SGHVS, CDR2 FNYEAQ. The CDR3 length is 13 residues. Between the trimmed V and J ends, which lost 1 base and 0 bases, there was a span of 3 bases. Filled out from reference TRBV7-6 and TRBJ1-1, the complete variable domain reads GAGVSQSPRYKVTKRGQDVALRCDPISGHVSLYWYRQALGQGPEFLTYFNYEAQQDKSGLPNDRFSAERPEGSISTLTIQRTEQRDSAMYRCASSLVVNTEAFFGQGTRLTVV.

This chain links TRBV5-1 with TRBJ1-2, with D unresolved. V was cut by 3 bases and J by 3 bases, with 12 bases left in between. This CDR3 has 14 amino acids. Germline CDR1 SGHRS, CDR2 YFSETQ. The CDR3 here is CASSSDLGDYGYTF. In DNA form, the CDR3 reads TGCGCCAGCAGCTCCGATTTGGGAGACTATGGCTACACCTTC.

The chain has TRBV6-1 and TRBJ1-1; no clear D gene. V was clipped by 8 bases and J by 7 bases, with 8 bases between them. This CDR3 spans 10 amino acids. Germline CDR1 MNHNS, CDR2 SASEGT. CDR3 loop: CASLRVEAFF. The CDR3 region has the DNA TGTGCCAGCCTGCGGGTTGAAGCTTTCTTT.

CDR3 coding DNA: TGTGCCAGCTCACCTAGTGGAGCAGCCTATGGCTACACCTTC. Its protein is CASSPSGAAYGYTF. This chain joins TRBV18 and TRBJ1-2; D is uncertain. Germline V gene lookup returns CDR1 KGHSH and CDR2 LQKENI. CDR3 length: 14 amino acids. Between the trimmed V and J ends, which lost 3 bases and 4 bases, there was a span of 12 bases.

A single count supports this clone. The chain is built from TRBV7-2 and TRBJ2-7, with TRBD1 matching over 10 bases. V was clipped by 0 bases and J by 4 bases; unmatched bases: 3. The germline gives CDR1 SGHTA, CDR2 FQGNSA. This CDR3 has 15 amino acids. The chain's CDR3 is CASSLAGTGVYEQYF. CDR3 DNA: TGTGCCAGCAGCTTAGCCGGGACAGGGGTTTACGAGCAGTACTTC. Filled out from reference TRBV7-2 and TRBJ2-7, the complete variable domain reads GAGVSQSPSNKVTEKGKDVELRCDPISGHTALYWYRQSLGQGLEFLIYFQGNSAPDKSGLPSDRFSAERTGGSVSTLTIQRTQQEDSAVYLCASSLAGTGVYEQYFGPGTRLTVT.

This clone was found once. The CDR3 DNA is TGTGCCAGCAGCGTAGGGGGGCATACTGAAGCTTTCTTT. As protein: CASSVGGHTEAFF. The rearrangement uses TRBV9 and TRBJ1-1, with D possibly being TRBD1 (6 bases). The germline V gene has CDR1 SGDLS and CDR2 YYNGEE. The CDR3 has 13 residues. Trimming shortened V by 0 bases and J by 5 bases, and 8 bases separated the two germline ends.